The rows below give T cell receptor beta chains drawn from one sample of a study of regulatory T cells in long-lasting Graves disease. TCRdb processed the multiplex PCR reads anew with MiXCR; each CDR3 protein has one entry. The sample consists of about 440,000 distinct CDR3 sequences, around 14% of them appearing once. This same sample was also part of a study on T cells in Graves' hyperthyroidism and ophthalmopathy.

Specimen: peripheral blood mononuclear cells (PBMCs), collected at new diagnosis, from a patient treated with antithyroid drugs. The receptor set was obtained from a woman aged 25 to 39 with Graves disease. Each CDR3 is given with its conserved first and last residue. D genes are given only for firm matches. Rows may omit the clone size; those that give it use once, few, many or a size class.

TRBJ1-1 TRBV24-1 TRBD1 many TGTGCCACCAGTGCATCCCCGGGACAGGATGGCCCAGGGACTGAAGCTTTCTTT CATSASPGQDGPGTEAFF
TRBJ2-7 TRBV11-2 TRBD2 many TGTGCCAGCACAGGACTAGCGGGCTCCTACGAGCAGTACTTC CASTGLAGSYEQYF
TRBJ2-2 TRBV13 TRBD1 . TGTGCCAGCAGCTTGGGACAGCGGACTGTAAGCACCGGGGAGCTGTTTTTT CASSLGQRTVSTGELFF
TRBJ2-1 TRBV11-3 . many TGTGCCAGCAGCAGGGGGATGTCCTACAATGAGCAGTTCTTC CASSRGMSYNEQFF
TRBJ2-7 TRBV28 TRBD2 many TGTGCCAGCAGACTGGGACTAGCGGGAGAGCAGTACTTC CASRLGLAGEQYF
TRBJ1-4 TRBV5-5 . many TGTGCCAGCAGCTCGGGGATTACTAATGAAAAACTGTTTTTT CASSSGITNEKLFF
TRBJ2-3 TRBV7-9 TRBD2 many TGTGCCAGCAGCTCGAGCGGGAGGGCCGCAGATACGCAGTATTTT CASSSSGRAADTQYF
TRBJ2-7 TRBV7-2 TRBD2 many TGTGCCAGCAGCCCCCACGGCGGGCGGGAGGGCCGGTATGAGCAGTACTTC CASSPHGGREGRYEQYF
TRBJ2-7 TRBV12-3/TRBV12-4 TRBD2 many TGTGCCAGCAGTTTAGTGACTAGCGTCTCCTACGAGCAGTACTTC CASSLVTSVSYEQYF
TRBJ2-7 TRBV6-2/TRBV6-3 TRBD2 many TGTGCCAGCAGTCCCCGAGGACTAGCGGTCTCCTACGAGCAGTACTTC CASSPRGLAVSYEQYF
TRBJ2-5 TRBV6-1 . many TGTGCCAGCAAGCGCGGTGGGGGTGGGGAGACCCAGTACTTC CASKRGGGGETQYF
TRBJ2-5 TRBV11-2 . . TGTGCCAGCAGCTTAGAGGTGGCTTCGGGCCAGTACTTC CASSLEVASGQYF
TRBJ2-2 TRBV5-4 . few TGTGCCAGCGGGGAGACAGGCACCGGGGAGCTGTTTTTT CASGETGTGELFF
TRBJ1-5 TRBV4-1 . few TGCGCCAGCAGCCTCCAAGGAGATCAGCCCCAGCATTTT CASSLQGDQPQHF
TRBJ2-3 TRBV7-3 . many TGTGCCAGCAGCTTCGGTCCGGGGCTCACAGATACGCAGTATTTT CASSFGPGLTDTQYF
TRBJ2-5 TRBV6-2/TRBV6-3 . many TGTGCCAGCAGTTACGGTGGCAGGGGCCAAGAGACCCAGTACTTC CASSYGGRGQETQYF
TRBJ2-1 TRBV9 . many TGTGCCAGCAGCGCCTTAGCGGCCACCCCCTACAATGAGCAGTTCTTC CASSALAATPYNEQFF
TRBJ1-5 TRBV28 TRBD1 many TGTGCCAGCAGTCCACCCGGGGGACAGGCAGGGCAGCCCCAGCATTTT CASSPPGGQAGQPQHF
TRBJ2-7 TRBV11-2 . many TGTGCCAGCAGCTTAGATCAGGGGTACGAGCAGTACTTC CASSLDQGYEQYF
TRBJ2-1 TRBV7-8 TRBD2 . TGTGCCAGCAGCTCCCTAGCGGGCTCCTATGAGCAGTTCTTC CASSSLAGSYEQFF
TRBJ2-5 TRBV30 . many TGTGCCTGGAGCTCCGGAGCCAGCCTCCAAGAGACCCAGTACTTC CAWSSGASLQETQYF
TRBJ2-1 TRBV6-1 . few TGTGCCAGCAGTCGACAACTCCAGGGTCGCAATGAGCAGTTCTTC CASSRQLQGRNEQFF
TRBJ1-1 TRBV25-1 . many TGTGCCAGCAGTGAAGTAGGGTGGAACACTGAAGCTTTCTTT CASSEVGWNTEAFF
TRBJ2-5 TRBV12-3/TRBV12-4 . many TGTGCCAGCAGCTTCCGGGGGCAAGAGACCCAGTACTTC CASSFRGQETQYF
TRBJ1-2 TRBV19 TRBD1 . TGTGCCAGTAGTATCCCACCGGGGGCAGGGGGCGGTGGCTACACCTTC CASSIPPGAGGGGYTF
TRBJ2-6 TRBV7-2 . many TGTGCCAGCAGCTTGGACTTCCACTCTGGGGCCAACGTCCTGACTTTC CASSLDFHSGANVLTF
TRBJ2-1 TRBV7-3 . . TGTGCCAGCAGCTTAAGTCCCGTAGGGGGGAGTAATGAGCAGTTCTTC CASSLSPVGGSNEQFF
TRBJ2-1 TRBV7-9 . many TGTGCCAGCAGCTCGGGACTTGTAGGCCCTGAGCAGTTCTTC CASSSGLVGPEQFF
TRBJ1-1 TRBV6-1 TRBD1 many TGTGCCTCGAGACAGGGGCGAGCTGAAGCTTTCTTT CASRQGRAEAFF
TRBJ1-1 TRBV10-3 TRBD1 many TGTGCCATCAGTGCCCGGGACAGAAACACTGAAGCTTTCTTT CAISARDRNTEAFF
TRBJ2-1 TRBV27 . many TGTGCCAGCAGCATAGGGGTTAACAATGAGCAGTTCTTC CASSIGVNNEQFF
TRBJ2-1 TRBV7-8 TRBD2 many TGTGCCAGCAGCTTAAGAGGAACCAGCGGGAGTCCGAAGATATCAAATGAGCAGTTCTTC CASSLRGTSGSPKISNEQFF
TRBJ2-7 TRBV6-9 . many TGTGCCAGCAGTTACTCTGAGGGAGAAGGATACGAGCAGTACTTC CASSYSEGEGYEQYF
TRBJ1-5 TRBV6-1 TRBD1 . TGTGCCAGCAGGGAAAGGACAGGGACTCCTCAGCATTTT CASRERTGTPQHF
TRBJ2-7 TRBV7-3 TRBD2 few TGTGCCAGCAGCCCAGCGGGAGACCGAGAGCAGTACTTC CASSPAGDREQYF
TRBJ2-3 TRBV6-2/TRBV6-3 TRBD2 few TGTGCCAGCAGAGATCGAGGACTAGCGGGATCTAGCACAGATACGCAGTATTTT CASRDRGLAGSSTDTQYF
TRBJ2-1 TRBV10-1 . . TGCGCCAGCAGTGAGTCTGAACCGGGGATCTACAATGAGCAGTTCTTC CASSESEPGIYNEQFF
TRBJ2-5 TRBV27 TRBD2 many TGTGCCAGCAGTTTAGGCGGGAGGGCCTTCAGGGAGACCCAGTACTTC CASSLGGRAFRETQYF
TRBJ2-3 TRBV12-3/TRBV12-4 TRBD2 many TGTGCCAGCAGTTTAGACCTGACTAGCGGGAGGATAGATACGCAGTATTTT CASSLDLTSGRIDTQYF
TRBJ2-7 TRBV20-1 . many TGCAGTGCTCCCCGAGGGGCCTACGAGCAGTACTTC CSAPRGAYEQYF
TRBJ2-1 TRBV18 TRBD2 many TGTGCCAGCTCCCAGCGGGAGGGCTACGACAATGAGCAGTTCTTC CASSQREGYDNEQFF
TRBJ1-4 TRBV5-1 . many TGCGCCAGCAGCAGCCTGGGCGGCGAGAATGAAAAACTGTTTTTT CASSSLGGENEKLFF
TRBJ1-6 TRBV11-3 . . TGTGCCAGCAGCTTAGGAGGGGGATCACCCCTCCACTTT CASSLGGGSPLHF
TRBJ2-1 TRBV7-9 . many TGTGCCAGCAGCCCAAAGAGGGGGTATGAGCAGTTCTTC CASSPKRGYEQFF
TRBJ2-4 TRBV5-1 TRBD2 few TGCGCCACGGGGGGAGGGCTGTACATTCAGTACTTC CATGGGLYIQYF
TRBJ2-4 TRBV12-3/TRBV12-4 . many TGTGCCAGCAGCAGCCTAGGGTTACTACTAGCCAAAAACATTCAGTACTTC CASSSLGLLLAKNIQYF
TRBJ2-1 TRBV20-1 TRBD2 once TGCAGTGCTAGAGAACGGACTAGCTGGAGCTCCTACAATGAGCAGTTCTTC CSARERTSWSSYNEQFF
TRBJ1-2 TRBV4-1 . many TGCGCCAGCAGCCAACCAGGACGGGACTATGGCTACACCTTC CASSQPGRDYGYTF
TRBJ2-1 TRBV5-1 . few TGCGCCAGCAGCTTGTGGGACAAACCCTACAATGAGCAGTTCTTC CASSLWDKPYNEQFF
TRBJ2-2 TRBV7-9 . once TGTGCCAGCAGCTCGCCTCCTTTGGGGGGAGTGGACACCGGGGAGCTGTTTTTT CASSSPPLGGVDTGELFF
TRBJ1-1 TRBV11-2 TRBD1 many TGTGCCAGCAGCTTGATCAAGGGGGCGCTCACTGAAGCTTTCTTT CASSLIKGALTEAFF
TRBJ2-2 TRBV20-1 . few TGCAGTGCTAATCGACCCAACCCCGGTGACACCGGGGAGCTGTTTTTT CSANRPNPGDTGELFF
TRBJ2-7 TRBV20-1 . many TGCAGTGCTAGTAGTCCGGTCTACTACGAGCAGTACTTC CSASSPVYYEQYF
TRBJ2-7 TRBV11-2 TRBD1 many TGTGCCAGCAGCTTAGCGGGACAGCTCTCCTACGAGCAGTACTTC CASSLAGQLSYEQYF
TRBJ2-1 TRBV7-7 TRBD2 few TGTGCCAGCAGCTCGGGACTAGCGGGAGGCCCTCGCGATGAGCAGTTCTTC CASSSGLAGGPRDEQFF
TRBJ2-7 TRBV6-1 . many TGTGCCAGCAGTCCCTCCCAGACCGCGTACGAGCAGTACTTC CASSPSQTAYEQYF
TRBJ2-1 TRBV6-2/TRBV6-3 TRBD2 many TGTGCCAGCAGTTACGGGACTAGCGGTAACTACAATGAGCAGTTCTTC CASSYGTSGNYNEQFF
TRBJ2-5 TRBV12-3/TRBV12-4 . . TGTGCCAGCTCGGCGTGGAACCAAGGGACCCAGTACTTC CASSAWNQGTQYF
TRBJ1-1 TRBV29-1 . many TGCAGCGCTTCTGGGGACTCTGAAGCTTTCTTT CSASGDSEAFF